The sequence of this T cell receptor beta chain was determined in a study of STAT3 mutations in large granular lymphocyte leukemia. About the study: Roughly half of the longitudinally sequenced T-LGLL patients carried detectable canonical activating STAT3 mutations. Immunosuppressive therapy was given to more than half of T-LGLL patients. Points from the study as a whole: After therapy, 6 of 18 patients switched clonotypes, all new clones STAT3 wild type. In some patients, a small highly pathogenic clone possibly went undetected. Every T-LGLL patient had at least one immunodominant TCRbeta clonotype.

Measured with immunoSEQ multiplex PCR; TCRdb has only the in-frame clones, and not every one. The sample lists 5,500 to 7,500 clones, just under 35% occurring once. A note on this clone: The antigen is not known.

This clonotype was obtained from a woman aged 40 to 50 with T-cell large granular lymphocyte leukemia. Some clones in this sample may be carry-over from other donors' samples. The sample taken for sequencing was peripheral blood mononuclear cells.

CDR3 nucleotide sequence: TGCGCCAGCAGCGGCCAGCGGGAGTCGCCGGGGACCCAGTACTTC. This sequence encodes CASSGQRESPGTQYF. V and J are TRBV4-1 and TRBJ2-5; 8 bases fit TRBD2. The V gene end was trimmed by 5 bases and the J gene end by 7 bases; junction bases not matched to a gene: 12. The CDR3 is 15 amino acids. The germline CDR1 and CDR2 sequences are MGHRA and YSYEKL.